Listed below are T cell receptor beta chains from one sample, sequenced in a study of CD8 T cells in ankylosing spondylitis. MiXCR, applied by TCRdb to the 5' RACE reads, yields one record per CDR3 protein. The table has about 540,000 distinct CDR3 sequences, approximately 12% seen once. Sequencing input: blood, either unsorted or a sorted T cell fraction (not recorded which). These receptors were obtained from a male donor with ankylosing spondylitis. The CDR3 runs from the conserved cysteine through the conserved F or W.

J,V,CDR3
TRBJ2-7,TRBV7-9,CASSPPRGFGSYEQYF
TRBJ2-2,TRBV3-1,CASSQLDGELFF
TRBJ2-2,TRBV7-2,CASSLWESTGELFF
TRBJ2-1,TRBV5-1,CASSWDSNEQFF
TRBJ1-5,TRBV7-7,CASSVGLGQPQHF
TRBJ1-4,TRBV25-1,CASSEFDGNEKLFF
TRBJ2-1,TRBV10-2,CASQEGYNEQFF
TRBJ1-3,TRBV10-3,CAISGQGSGNTIYF
TRBJ2-7,TRBV2,CASTKGQGAREQYF
TRBJ2-5,TRBV4-2,CASSRRTEETQYF
TRBJ2-1,TRBV20-1,CSARRSGEPMQFF
TRBJ2-4,TRBV5-1,CASSSGLAKNIQYF
TRBJ2-1,TRBV19,CAAGWGSYNEQFF
TRBJ1-1,TRBV20-1,CSARDDRDTEAFF
TRBJ2-4,TRBV9,CASSVDGSSAKNIQYF
TRBJ1-2,TRBV30,CAWSAGGRDYGYTF
TRBJ1-1,TRBV7-8,CASSFKSMNTEAFF
TRBJ1-5,TRBV5-5,CASSFSGNQPQHF